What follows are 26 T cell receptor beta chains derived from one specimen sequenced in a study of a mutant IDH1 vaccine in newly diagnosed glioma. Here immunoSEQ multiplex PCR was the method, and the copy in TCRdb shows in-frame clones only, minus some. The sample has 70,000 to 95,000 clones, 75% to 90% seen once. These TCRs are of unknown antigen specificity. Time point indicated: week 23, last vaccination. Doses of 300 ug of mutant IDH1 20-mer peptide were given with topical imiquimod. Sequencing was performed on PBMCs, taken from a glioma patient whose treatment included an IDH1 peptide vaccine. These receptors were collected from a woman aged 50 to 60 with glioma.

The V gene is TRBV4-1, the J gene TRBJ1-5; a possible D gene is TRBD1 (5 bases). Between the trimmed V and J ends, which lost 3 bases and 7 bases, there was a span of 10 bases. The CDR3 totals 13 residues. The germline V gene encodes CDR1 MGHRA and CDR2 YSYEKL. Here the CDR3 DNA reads TGCGCCAGCAGCCATCCAAAGGGGCAGCCCCAGCATTTT. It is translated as CASSHPKGQPQHF.

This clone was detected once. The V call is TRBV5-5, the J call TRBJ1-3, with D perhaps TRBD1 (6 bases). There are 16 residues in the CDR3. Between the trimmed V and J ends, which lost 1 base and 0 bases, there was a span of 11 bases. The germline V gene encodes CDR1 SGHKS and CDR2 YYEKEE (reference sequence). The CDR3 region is CASSLNRVYSGNTIYF. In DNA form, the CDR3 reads TGTGCCAGCAGCTTGAACAGGGTGTACTCTGGAAACACCATATATTTT. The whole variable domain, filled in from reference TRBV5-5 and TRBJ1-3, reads DAGVTQSPTHLIKTRGQQVTLRCSPISGHKSVSWYQQVLGQGPQFIFQYYEKEERGRGNFPDRFSARQFPNYSSELNVNALLLGDSALYLCASSLNRVYSGNTIYFGEGSWLTVV.

CDR3 nucleotide sequence: TGTGCCAGCAGCTTGGATGCTAGCGGGAACGAGCAGTACTTC. Translated: CASSLDASGNEQYF. V usage is TRBV5-6 and J usage is TRBJ2-7; 9 bases fit TRBD2. With V trimmed by 0 bases and J by 5 bases, 3 bases remained unmatched. The CDR3 is 14 residues long. Germline CDR1 is SGHDT and CDR2 is YYEEEE.

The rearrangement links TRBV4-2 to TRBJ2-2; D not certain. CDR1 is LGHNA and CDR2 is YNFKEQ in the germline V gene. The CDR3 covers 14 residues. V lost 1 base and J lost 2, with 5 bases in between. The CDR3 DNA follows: TGTGCCAGCAGCCAAGCCGGAAACACCGGGGAGCTGTTTTTT. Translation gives CASSQAGNTGELFF.

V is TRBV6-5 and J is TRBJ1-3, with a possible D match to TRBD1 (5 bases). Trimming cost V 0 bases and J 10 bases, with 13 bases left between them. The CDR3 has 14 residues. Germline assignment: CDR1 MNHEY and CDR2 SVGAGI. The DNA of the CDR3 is TGTGCCAGCAGTTACTCGCGGCAGGGCGAGACCATATATTTT. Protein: CASSYSRQGETIYF.

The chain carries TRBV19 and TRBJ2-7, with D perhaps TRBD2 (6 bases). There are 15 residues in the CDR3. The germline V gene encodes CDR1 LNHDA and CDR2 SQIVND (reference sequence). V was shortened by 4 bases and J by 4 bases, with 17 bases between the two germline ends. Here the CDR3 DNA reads TGTGCCAGTAGTACCCCCGGGAGCATGCCTTACGAGCAGTACTTC. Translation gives CASSTPGSMPYEQYF.

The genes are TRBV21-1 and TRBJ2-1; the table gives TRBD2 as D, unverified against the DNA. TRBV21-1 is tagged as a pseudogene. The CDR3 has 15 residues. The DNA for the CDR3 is TGTGCCAGCAGCAAAAGGAAGGGAGGGCCCAATGAGCAGTTCTTC. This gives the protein CASSKRKGGPNEQFF.

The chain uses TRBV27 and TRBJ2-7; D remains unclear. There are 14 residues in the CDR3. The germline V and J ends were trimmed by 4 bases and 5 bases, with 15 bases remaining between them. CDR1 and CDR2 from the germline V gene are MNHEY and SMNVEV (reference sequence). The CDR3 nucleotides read TGTGCCAGCAGTTCGGATAGGGATAAGGACGAGCAGTACTTC. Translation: CASSSDRDKDEQYF.

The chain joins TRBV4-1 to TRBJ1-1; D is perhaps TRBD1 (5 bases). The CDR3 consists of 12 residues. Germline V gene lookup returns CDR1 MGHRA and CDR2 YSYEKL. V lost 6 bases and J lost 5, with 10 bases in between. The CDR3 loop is CASRGLGTEAFF. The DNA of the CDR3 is TGCGCCAGCAGGGGGCTTGGGACTGAAGCTTTCTTT.

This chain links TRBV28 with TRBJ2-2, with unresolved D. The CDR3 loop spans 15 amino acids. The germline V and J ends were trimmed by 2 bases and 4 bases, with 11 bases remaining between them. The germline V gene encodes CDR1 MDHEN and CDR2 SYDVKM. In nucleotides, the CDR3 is TGTGCCAGCAGTTTAACGGGTTACGGCACCGGGGAGCTGTTTTTT. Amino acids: CASSLTGYGTGELFF.

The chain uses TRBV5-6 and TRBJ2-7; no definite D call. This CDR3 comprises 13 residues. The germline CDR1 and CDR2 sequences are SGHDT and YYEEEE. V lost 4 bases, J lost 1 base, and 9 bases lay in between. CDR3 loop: CASSLDGSYEQYF. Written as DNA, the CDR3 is TGTGCCAGCAGCCTTGACGGTTCCTACGAGCAGTACTTC.

The CDR3 here is CATIGTSGANTGELFF. The DNA of the CDR3 is TGTGCCACGATAGGGACTAGCGGGGCGAACACCGGGGAGCTGTTTTTT. The chain recombines TRBV10-3 with TRBJ2-2, with 13 nucleotides matching TRBD2. Germline V CDR1 and CDR2: ENHRY, SYGVKD. This CDR3 is 16 amino acids long. V dropped 10 bases and J dropped 0; count of bases not matched to a gene: 5.

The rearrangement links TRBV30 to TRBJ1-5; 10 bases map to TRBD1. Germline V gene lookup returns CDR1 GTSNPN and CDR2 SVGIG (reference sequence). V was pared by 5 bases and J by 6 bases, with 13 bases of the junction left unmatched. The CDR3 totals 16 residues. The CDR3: CAWVPQGTGVSQPQHF. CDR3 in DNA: TGTGCCTGGGTCCCCCAAGGGACAGGGGTAAGTCAGCCCCAGCATTTT.

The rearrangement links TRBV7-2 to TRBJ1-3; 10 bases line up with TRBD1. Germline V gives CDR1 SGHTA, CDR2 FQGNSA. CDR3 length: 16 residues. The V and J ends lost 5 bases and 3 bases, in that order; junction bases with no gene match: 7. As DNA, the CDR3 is TGTGCCAGCAGCGGATTAGGGACAGGGGTTGGAAACACCATATATTTT. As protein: CASSGLGTGVGNTIYF.

CDR3 sequence (DNA): TGTGCCAGCAGTCCGGGACAGGGGGCGCTTCAGCCCCAGCATTTT. This gives the protein CASSPGQGALQPQHF. This chain connects TRBV28 to TRBJ1-5; 12 bases line up with TRBD1. J gave up 6 bases and V 5 bases, and 5 bases lay outside the gene matches. The CDR3 loop spans 15 amino acids. In germline, CDR1 is MDHEN, CDR2 SYDVKM.

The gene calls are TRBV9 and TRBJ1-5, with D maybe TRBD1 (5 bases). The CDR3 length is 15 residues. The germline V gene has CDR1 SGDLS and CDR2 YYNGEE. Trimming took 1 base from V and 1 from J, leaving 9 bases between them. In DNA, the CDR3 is TGTGCCAGCAGCGTAAGAGGGACCAGCAATCAGCCCCAGCATTTT. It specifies CASSVRGTSNQPQHF.

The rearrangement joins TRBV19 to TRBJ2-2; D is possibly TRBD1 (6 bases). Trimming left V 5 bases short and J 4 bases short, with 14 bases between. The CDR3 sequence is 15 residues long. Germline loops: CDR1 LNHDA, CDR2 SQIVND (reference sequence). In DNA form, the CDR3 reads TGTGCCAGTAGTCCTCAGGGGTCGGTCACCGGGGAGCTGTTTTTT. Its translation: CASSPQGSVTGELFF. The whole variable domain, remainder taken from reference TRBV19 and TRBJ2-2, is DGGITQSPKYLFRKEGQNVTLSCEQNLNHDAMYWYRQDPGQGLRLIYYSQIVNDFQKGDIAEGYSVSREKKESFPLTVTSAQKNPTAFYLCASSPQGSVTGELFFGEGSRLTVL.

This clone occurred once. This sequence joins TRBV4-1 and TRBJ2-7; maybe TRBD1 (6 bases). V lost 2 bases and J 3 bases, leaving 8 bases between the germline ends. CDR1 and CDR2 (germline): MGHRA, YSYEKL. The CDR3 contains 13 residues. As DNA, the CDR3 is TGCGCCAGCAGCCAAAGGGACAACTACGAGCAGTACTTC. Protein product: CASSQRDNYEQYF.

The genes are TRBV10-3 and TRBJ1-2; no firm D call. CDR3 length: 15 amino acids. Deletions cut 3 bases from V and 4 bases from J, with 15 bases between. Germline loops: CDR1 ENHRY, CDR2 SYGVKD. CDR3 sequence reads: CAISEWERELYGYTF. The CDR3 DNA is TGTGCCATCAGTGAATGGGAGAGGGAGCTCTATGGCTACACCTTC.

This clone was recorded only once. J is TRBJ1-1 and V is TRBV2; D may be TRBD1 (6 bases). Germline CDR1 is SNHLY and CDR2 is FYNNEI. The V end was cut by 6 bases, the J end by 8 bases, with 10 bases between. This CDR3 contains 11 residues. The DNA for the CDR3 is TGTGCCAGCAGGGGGGCAGGGGAAGCTTTCTTT. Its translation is CASRGAGEAFF.

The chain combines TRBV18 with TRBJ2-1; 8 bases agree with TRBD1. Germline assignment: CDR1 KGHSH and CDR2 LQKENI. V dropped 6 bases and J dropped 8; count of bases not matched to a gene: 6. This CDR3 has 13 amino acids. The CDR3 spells CASSRTGLDEQFF. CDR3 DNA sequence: TGTGCCAGCTCCCGGACAGGGTTGGATGAGCAGTTCTTC.

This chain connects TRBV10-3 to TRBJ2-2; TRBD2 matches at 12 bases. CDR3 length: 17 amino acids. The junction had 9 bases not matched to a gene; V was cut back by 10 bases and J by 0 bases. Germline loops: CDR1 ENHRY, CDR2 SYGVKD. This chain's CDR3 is CATTGLAGGSNTGELFF. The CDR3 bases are TGTGCCACCACTGGGCTAGCGGGAGGGTCGAACACCGGGGAGCTGTTTTTT.

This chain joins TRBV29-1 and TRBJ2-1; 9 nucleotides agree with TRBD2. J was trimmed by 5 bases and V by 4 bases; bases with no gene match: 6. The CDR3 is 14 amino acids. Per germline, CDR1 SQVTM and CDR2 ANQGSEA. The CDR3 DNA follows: TGCAGCGTTGCAGGGAGACTAGCGGACAATGAGCAGTTCTTC. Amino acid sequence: CSVAGRLADNEQFF.

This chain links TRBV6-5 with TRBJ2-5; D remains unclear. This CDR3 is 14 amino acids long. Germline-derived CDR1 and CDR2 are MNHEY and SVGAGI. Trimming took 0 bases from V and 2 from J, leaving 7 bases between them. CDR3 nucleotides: TGTGCCAGCAGTTACTCAGCCCAGCAAGAGACCCAGTACTTC. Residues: CASSYSAQQETQYF.

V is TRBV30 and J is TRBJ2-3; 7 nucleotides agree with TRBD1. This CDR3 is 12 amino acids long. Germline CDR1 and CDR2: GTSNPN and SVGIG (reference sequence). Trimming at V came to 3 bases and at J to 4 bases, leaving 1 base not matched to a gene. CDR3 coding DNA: TGTGCCTGGAGGGGACAGTCAGATACGCAGTATTTT. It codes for CAWRGQSDTQYF.

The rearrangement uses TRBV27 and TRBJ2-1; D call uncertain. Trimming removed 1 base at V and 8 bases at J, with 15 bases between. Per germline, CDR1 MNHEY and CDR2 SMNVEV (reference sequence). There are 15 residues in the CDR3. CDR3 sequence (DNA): TGTGCCAGCAGTTTATTCGGCCAGAGTGGCGATGAGCAGTTCTTC. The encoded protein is CASSLFGQSGDEQFF.